Below, 9 T cell receptor beta chains from the same sample are listed, as sequenced in a study of cytomegalovirus exposure and HLA in healthy donors (dated by TCRdb to the late 2010s). Library preparation employed the immunoSEQ multiplex PCR assay. A mixture of 60 forward primers for TCR Vbeta segments and 13 reverse primers for TCR Jbeta segments was used in the multiplex PCR. The table comes from immuneACCESS by way of TCRdb, which keeps in-frame sequences with V and J called. Part of the clones is missing from these tables; in studies checked, under half for an unresolved V gene and the rest for unknown reasons. Counted in this sample were around 150,000 clones; about 80% of them appeared once. About 9.9% of the sample lies in the top ten. Sequenced material: PBMCs. Receptor source: a young man in good health and CMV-seropositive.

The chain links TRBV18 to TRBJ2-5, with TRBD1 matching 8 bases. The CDR3 totals 16 residues. From germline, CDR1 is KGHSH and CDR2 LQKENI. With V trimmed by 3 bases and J by 1 base, 7 bases remained unmatched. CDR3 sequence (DNA): TGTGCCAGCTCACCCGAGACAGGGGACCTCCAAGAGACCCAGTACTTC. Translating it yields CASSPETGDLQETQYF.

The chain is built from TRBV7-2 and TRBJ2-5; 7 bases match TRBD1. With 5 bases clipped from V and 1 base from J, the junction kept 4 bases outside the gene matches. CDR3 length equals 14 residues. CDR1 and CDR2 (germline): SGHTA, FQGNSA. The chain's CDR3 is CASSPRTGQETQYF. The CDR3 DNA follows: TGTGCCAGCAGCCCTAGGACAGGCCAAGAGACCCAGTACTTC.

This sequence joins TRBV9 and TRBJ1-4; TRBD1 agrees at 7 bases. V lost 3 bases, J lost 6 bases, and 5 bases stayed unmatched. The CDR3 sequence is 14 residues long. Germline loops: CDR1 SGDLS, CDR2 YYNGEE. CDR3 region: CASSAVGTDEKLFF. The DNA for the CDR3 is TGTGCCAGCAGCGCCGTCGGGACAGATGAAAAACTGTTTTTT.

J is TRBJ1-2 and V is TRBV5-5; TRBD1 matches 7 bases. V gave up 4 bases and J gave up 5 bases; unmatched junction bases: 5. Germline assignment: CDR1 SGHKS and CDR2 YYEKEE (reference sequence). CDR3 length equals 13 residues. The CDR3 DNA follows: TGTGCCAGCAGCGGCCCAGGGGGTTATGGCTACACCTTC. Its protein product is CASSGPGGYGYTF.

The chain employs TRBV2 and TRBJ2-7; D remains ambiguous. The germline gives CDR1 SNHLY, CDR2 FYNNEI. V dropped 2 bases and J dropped 0 bases, with 11 bases sitting between them. CDR3 length equals 15 residues. This CDR3 reads CASSEFYNDSYEQYF. The CDR3 DNA is TGTGCCAGCAGTGAATTTTACAATGACTCCTACGAGCAGTACTTC.

CDR3 sequence reads: CASSEGTAFYGYTF. CDR3 DNA: TGTGCCAGCAGTGAGGGGACAGCATTCTATGGCTACACCTTC. This sequence joins TRBV2 and TRBJ1-2, with TRBD1 matching over 7 bases. Trimming cost V 3 bases and J 4 bases; bases outside gene matches: 5. This CDR3 spans 14 amino acids. Per germline, CDR1 SNHLY and CDR2 FYNNEI. Filled out from reference TRBV2 and TRBJ1-2, the complete variable domain reads EPEVTQTPSHQVTQMGQEVILRCVPISNHLYFYWYRQILGQKVEFLVSFYNNEISEKSEIFDDQFSVERPDGSNFTLKIRSTKLEDSAMYFCASSEGTAFYGYTFGSGTRLTVV.

The V gene is TRBV2, the J gene TRBJ2-7; TRBD2 aligns across 13 bases. Germline V gives CDR1 SNHLY, CDR2 FYNNEI. The CDR3 has 17 amino acids. J lost 2 bases, V lost 6 bases, and 10 bases had no gene match. The DNA for the CDR3 is TGTGCCAGCAGCACCCCGGGACTAGCGGGGACAACCTACGAGCAGTACTTC. It is translated as CASSTPGLAGTTYEQYF.

The chain recombines TRBV9 with TRBJ1-4; weak D call: TRBD1 (5 bases). CDR3 size: 16 residues. Germline values: CDR1 SGDLS, CDR2 YYNGEE. Trimming cost V 5 bases and J 5 bases, with 19 bases left between them. The CDR3 loop reads CASRKVPTDQNEKLFF. Here the CDR3 DNA reads TGTGCCAGCAGGAAAGTCCCGACAGACCAAAATGAAAAACTGTTTTTT.

This chain connects TRBV6-6 to TRBJ2-2; 7 positions agree with TRBD1. CDR3 length: 14 amino acids. Germline V gene data show CDR1 as MNHNY and CDR2 as SVGAGI (reference sequence). Trimming at V came to 6 bases and at J to 6 bases, leaving 7 bases not matched to a gene. In DNA, the CDR3 is TGTGCCAGCAGAGAAACAGGGGTCGCCGGGGAGCTGTTTTTT. Encoded protein: CASRETGVAGELFF.